Listed here are 22 T cell receptor beta chains from one sample, sequenced in a study of blood T cell repertoires in COVID-19. Assay used: immunoSEQ multiplex PCR; TCRdb lists only in-frame clones, some missing. Of some 180,000 clones in the sample, roughly four fifths were seen once. Material for sequencing was peripheral blood. The receptors come from a man aged 45-60 years who had recovered from COVID-19.

The V gene is TRBV21-1, the J gene TRBJ2-1; the DNA was not compared with TRBD2, the D call given in the table. TRBV21-1 is an annotated pseudogene. There are 14 residues in the CDR3. The CDR3 reads CASSKGLAGVEQFF. CDR3 in DNA: TGTGCCAGCAGCAAGGGACTAGCGGGAGTTGAGCAGTTCTTC.

This clone was counted only a few times. The V and J genes are TRBV6-5 and TRBJ2-7; D unresolved. CDR3 length: 13 amino acids. The germline V and J ends were trimmed by 4 bases and 12 bases, with 19 bases remaining between them. Germline assignment: CDR1 MNHEY and CDR2 SVGAGI. This chain's CDR3 is CASSFSIKTRSYF. The CDR3 DNA follows: TGTGCCAGCAGTTTTTCTATCAAAACGCGGTCGTACTTC.

CDR3 DNA: TGTGCCAGCAGCGTCCTGAGGACCCAGTACTTC. It codes for CASSVLRTQYF. The chain couples TRBV7-2 to TRBJ2-5, with D unclear. V gave up 5 bases and J gave up 7 bases, with 8 bases separating them. Germline assignment: CDR1 SGHTA and CDR2 FQGNSA. The CDR3 covers 11 residues. The full variable domain, rest sourced from reference TRBV7-2 and TRBJ2-5, is GAGVSQSPSNKVTEKGKDVELRCDPISGHTALYWYRQSLGQGLEFLIYFQGNSAPDKSGLPSDRFSAERTGGSVSTLTIQRTQQEDSAVYLCASSVLRTQYFGPGTRLLVL.

V usage is TRBV27 and J usage is TRBJ1-5; TRBD1 is a possible D gene (6 bases). Germline CDR1 and CDR2: MNHEY and SMNVEV (reference sequence). V was clipped by 4 bases and J by 0 bases, with 10 bases between them. The CDR3 has 15 residues. The CDR3 nucleotides read TGTGCCAGCAGTTCCCGACAGGATAGCAATCAGCCCCAGCATTTT. Residues: CASSSRQDSNQPQHF.

The chain combines TRBV28 with TRBJ1-1, with no clear D. The germline V gene has CDR1 MDHEN and CDR2 SYDVKM. V dropped 6 bases and J dropped 4 bases, with 12 bases sitting between them. The CDR3 runs 13 residues. CDR3 coding DNA: TGTGCCAGCAGGGACTCAGGTGTCACTGAAGCTTTCTTT. Its protein product is CASRDSGVTEAFF. The whole variable domain, filled in from reference TRBV28 and TRBJ1-1, reads DVKVTQSSRYLVKRTGEKVFLECVQDMDHENMFWYRQDPGLGLRLIYFSYDVKMKEKGDIPEGYSVSREKKERFSLILESASTNQTSMYLCASRDSGVTEAFFGQGTRLTVV.

This rearrangement joins TRBV11-2 to TRBJ2-5; a weak D match, TRBD2 (6 bases). The CDR3 spans 15 residues. V lost 7 bases and J lost 5, with 20 bases in between. The germline V gene encodes CDR1 SGHAT and CDR2 FQNNGV. CDR3 amino acids: CASTEGELARETQYF. The CDR3 DNA follows: TGTGCCAGCACCGAAGGGGAACTAGCAAGGGAGACCCAGTACTTC.

The table lists this clone with a count of one. V usage is TRBV27 and J usage is TRBJ2-7, with TRBD1 matching over 7 bases. The CDR3 spans 15 residues. CDR1 is MNHEY, CDR2 SMNVEV, per germline (reference sequence). J lost 6 bases, V lost 2 bases, and 10 bases had no gene match. The CDR3 here is CASSLKGGQTREQYF. The CDR3 coding sequence is TGTGCCAGCAGTTTAAAAGGGGGCCAAACCCGCGAGCAGTACTTC.

This chain joins TRBV6-2 or TRBV6-3 and TRBJ1-1; no clear D. This CDR3 has 14 amino acids. V was pared by 2 bases and J by 0 bases, with 7 bases between. Germline-derived CDR1 and CDR2 are MNHEY and SVGEGT. CDR3 amino acids: CASSYGPMNTEAFF. In nucleotides, the CDR3 is TGTGCCAGCAGTTACGGGCCCATGAACACTGAAGCTTTCTTT.

The chain employs TRBV5-8 and TRBJ2-5; 11 bases line up with TRBD2. The CDR3 contains 15 residues. From germline, CDR1 is SGHTS and CDR2 YDEGEE. V shed 4 bases and J 4 bases; nucleotides not matched to a gene: 6. In DNA form, the CDR3 reads TGTGCCAGCAGCACAGGGACTAGCGGTCCAGAGACCCAGTACTTC. Translation: CASSTGTSGPETQYF.

The rearrangement links TRBV2 to TRBJ1-4, with TRBD1 matching 7 bases. CDR1 is SNHLY, CDR2 FYNNEI, per germline. CDR3 size: 13 residues. J gave up 7 bases and V 5 bases, and 4 bases lay outside the gene matches. CDR3 sequence reads: CASSRDSAEKLFF. In nucleotides, the CDR3 is TGTGCCAGCAGTCGGGACAGTGCTGAAAAACTGTTTTTT.

This clone came up a few times. This sequence joins TRBV6-1 and TRBJ1-1; D is unclear. V dropped 5 bases and J dropped 4 bases, with 5 bases sitting between them. From germline, CDR1 is MNHNS and CDR2 SASEGT. CDR3 size: 11 residues. The CDR3 DNA reads TGTGCCAGCAGTCTTGTCACTGAAGCTTTCTTT. As protein: CASSLVTEAFF.

This clone was observed a single time. The J gene is TRBJ2-7, the V gene TRBV6-5, with D possibly being TRBD2 (6 bases). The CDR3 extends over 14 amino acids. V lost 4 bases, J lost 2 bases, and 12 bases lay in between. Germline CDR1 is MNHEY and CDR2 is SVGAGI. This CDR3 is CASSFKWGAYEQYF. CDR3 DNA: TGTGCCAGCAGTTTTAAATGGGGGGCCTACGAGCAGTACTTC.

The rearrangement joins TRBV6-6 to TRBJ2-3; 7 nucleotides match TRBD2. Germline loops: CDR1 MNHNY, CDR2 SVGAGI (reference sequence). This CDR3 region has 15 residues. V lost 8 bases to trimming and J lost 0 bases; unmatched junction nucleotides: 8. The CDR3 sequence is CASRTSGTSTDTQYF. DNA for the CDR3: TGTGCCAGCCGGACGAGCGGGACTAGCACAGATACGCAGTATTTT.

This chain uses TRBV18 with TRBJ1-1; 8 nucleotides align to TRBD1. CDR3 size: 16 residues. V trimming: 6 bases; J trimming: 7 bases; junction bases outside the gene matches: 16. CDR1 is KGHSH, CDR2 LQKENI, per germline. The CDR3 DNA reads TGTGCCAGCTCCCCAGGGACAGGCAATACGTACGTTGAAGCTTTCTTT. Its translation is CASSPGTGNTYVEAFF.

The chain has TRBV7-3 and TRBJ1-1; TRBD1 matches at 11 bases. There are 15 residues in the CDR3. V shed 1 base, J shed 10 bases, and the junction held 8 bases outside the gene matches. In germline, CDR1 is SGHTA, CDR2 FQGTGA. CDR3: CASSLIGPGQGGAFF. DNA of the CDR3: TGTGCCAGCAGCTTAATTGGTCCGGGACAGGGGGGAGCTTTCTTT.

In this sample, this clone turned up once. This chain joins TRBV5-1 and TRBJ2-1, with 8 positions matching TRBD1. This CDR3 comprises 15 residues. V dropped 7 bases and J dropped 6; count of bases not matched to a gene: 12. Germline CDR1 SGHRS, CDR2 YFSETQ. The DNA of the CDR3 is TGCGCCAGCGACCTAATTGGACAGGGAAGCAATGAGCAGTTCTTC. This codes for CASDLIGQGSNEQFF. The full variable domain, completed using reference TRBV5-1 and TRBJ2-1, is KAGVTQTPRYLIKTRGQQVTLSCSPISGHRSVSWYQQTPGQGLQFLFEYFSETQRNKGNFPGRFSGRQFSNSRSEMNVSTLELGDSALYLCASDLIGQGSNEQFFGPGTRLTVL.

The V call is TRBV18, the J call TRBJ2-2, with D unresolved. The CDR3 has 15 residues. The germline CDR1 and CDR2 sequences are KGHSH and LQKENI. The V and J ends lost 5 bases and 3 bases respectively, with 13 bases between them. The CDR3 DNA sequence: TGTGCCAGCTCAAAAGGTGGGCTACACACCGGGGAGCTGTTTTTT. Translating gives CASSKGGLHTGELFF. Looking up the rest from reference TRBV18 and TRBJ2-2 gives the full variable domain: NAGVMQNPRHLVRRRGQEARLRCSPMKGHSHVYWYRQLPEEGLKFMVYLQKENIIDESGMPKERFSAEFPKEGPSILRIQQVVRGDSAAYFCASSKGGLHTGELFFGEGSRLTVL.

V usage is TRBV10-3 and J usage is TRBJ2-7; 8 nucleotides match TRBD2. The CDR3 spans 14 residues. The junction had 4 bases not matched to a gene; V was cut back by 2 bases and J by 4 bases. CDR1 ENHRY and CDR2 SYGVKD come from the germline V gene. CDR3 in DNA: TGTGCCATCAGTGAGGAAGCGGGAGTGTACGAGCAGTACTTC. Its protein product is CAISEEAGVYEQYF.

The chain links TRBV10-3 to TRBJ1-1, with D tentatively TRBD1 (6 bases). The germline V and J ends were trimmed by 6 bases and 1 base, with 12 bases remaining between them. Germline CDR1 ENHRY, CDR2 SYGVKD. The CDR3 totals 14 residues. The CDR3 nucleotides are TGTGCCATCAGAGACAGGACACGGAACACTGAAGCTTTCTTT. Its translation: CAIRDRTRNTEAFF.

The chain carries TRBV6-2 or TRBV6-3 and TRBJ1-1; D gene ambiguous. Trimming left V 2 bases short and J 3 bases short, with 7 bases between. This CDR3 has 13 amino acids. Germline V gene lookup returns CDR1 MNHEY and CDR2 SVGEGT. Written as DNA, the CDR3 is TGTGCCAGCAGTTACCGTACTTACACTGAAGCTTTCTTT. Protein product: CASSYRTYTEAFF.

The rearrangement uses TRBV6-5 and TRBJ2-1; the D gene is possibly TRBD1 (6 bases). CDR1 and CDR2 (germline): MNHEY, SVGAGI. Trimming pared 6 bases from V and 5 bases from J, leaving 17 bases between. The CDR3 is 15 amino acids. The CDR3 DNA reads as TGTGCCAGCAGGGGCATGGGGGCCGGGGACAATGAGCAGTTCTTC. Protein sequence: CASRGMGAGDNEQFF.

The chain is built from TRBV29-1 and TRBJ1-2, with D possibly matching TRBD1 (5 bases). The V gene's germline CDR1 is SQVTM and CDR2 ANQGSEA. Trimming pared 5 bases from V and 7 bases from J, leaving 11 bases between. The CDR3 is 11 residues long. In DNA, the CDR3 is TGCAGCGTTCCGGGGGGGTCTGGCTACACCTTC. Its translation is CSVPGGSGYTF.